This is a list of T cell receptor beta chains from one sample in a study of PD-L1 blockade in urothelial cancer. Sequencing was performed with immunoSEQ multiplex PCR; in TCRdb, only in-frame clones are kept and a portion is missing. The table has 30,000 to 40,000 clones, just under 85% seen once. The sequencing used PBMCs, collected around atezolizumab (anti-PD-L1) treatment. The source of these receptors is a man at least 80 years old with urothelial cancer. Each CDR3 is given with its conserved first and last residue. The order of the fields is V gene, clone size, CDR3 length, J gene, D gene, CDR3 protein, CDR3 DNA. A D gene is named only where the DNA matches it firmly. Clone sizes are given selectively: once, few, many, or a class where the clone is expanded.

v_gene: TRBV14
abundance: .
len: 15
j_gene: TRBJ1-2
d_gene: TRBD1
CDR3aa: CASSRRQGANYGYTF
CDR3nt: TGTGCCAGCAGCCGAAGACAGGGAGCTAACTATGGCTACACCTTC

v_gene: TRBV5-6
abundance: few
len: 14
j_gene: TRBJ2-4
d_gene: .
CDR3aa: CASSSWANSNIQYF
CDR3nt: TGTGCCAGCAGCTCCTGGGCGAATTCAAACATTCAGTACTTC

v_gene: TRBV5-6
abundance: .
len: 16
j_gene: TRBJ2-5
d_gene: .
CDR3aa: CASSRAGTGTQETQYF
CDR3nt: TGTGCCAGCAGCCGGGCGGGTACGGGCACCCAAGAGACCCAGTACTTC

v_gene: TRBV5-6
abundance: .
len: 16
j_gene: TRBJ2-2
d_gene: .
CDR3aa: CASSLRLGGDTGELFF
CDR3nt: TGTGCCAGCAGCTTGCGTTTGGGAGGAGACACCGGGGAGCTGTTTTTT

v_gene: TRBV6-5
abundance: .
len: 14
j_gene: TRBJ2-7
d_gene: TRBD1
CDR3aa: CASRPGQGIYEQYF
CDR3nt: TGTGCCAGCAGACCGGGACAGGGTATCTACGAGCAGTACTTC

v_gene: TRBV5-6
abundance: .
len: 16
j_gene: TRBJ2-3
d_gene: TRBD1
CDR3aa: CASSLGGQVSTDTQYF
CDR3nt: TGTGCCAGCAGCTTGGGGGGACAGGTTAGCACAGATACGCAGTATTTT

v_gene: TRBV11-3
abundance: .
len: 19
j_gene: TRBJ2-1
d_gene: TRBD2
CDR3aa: CASSPGLGTSGAVYNEQFF
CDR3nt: TGTGCCAGCAGCCCGGGACTCGGGACTAGCGGGGCAGTCTACAATGAGCAGTTCTTC

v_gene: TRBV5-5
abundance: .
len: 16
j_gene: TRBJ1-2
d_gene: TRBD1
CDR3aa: CASRVEAGTGLNGYTF
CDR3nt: TGTGCCAGCAGGGTTGAGGCTGGGACAGGGTTAAATGGCTACACCTTC

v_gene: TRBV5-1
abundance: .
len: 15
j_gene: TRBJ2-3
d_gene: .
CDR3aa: CASSPGGRDTDTQYF
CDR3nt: TGCGCCAGCAGCCCGGGGGGCCGCGACACAGATACGCAGTATTTT

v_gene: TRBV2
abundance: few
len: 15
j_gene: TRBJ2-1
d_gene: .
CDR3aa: CASSGRDSSSTEQFF
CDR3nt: TGTGCCAGCAGTGGGAGGGACTCGTCAAGCACCGAGCAGTTCTTC

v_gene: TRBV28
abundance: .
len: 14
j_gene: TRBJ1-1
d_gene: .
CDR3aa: CASRGRVGNTEAFF
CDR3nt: TGTGCCAGCAGAGGCAGGGTAGGCAACACTGAAGCTTTCTTT

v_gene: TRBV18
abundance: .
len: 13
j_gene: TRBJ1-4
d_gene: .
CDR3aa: CASSPGRSEKLFF
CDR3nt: TGTGCCAGCTCACCAGGGCGAAGTGAAAAACTGTTTTTT

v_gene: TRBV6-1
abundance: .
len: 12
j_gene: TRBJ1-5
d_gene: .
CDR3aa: CASNQGNQPQHF
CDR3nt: TGTGCCAGTAACCAGGGGAATCAGCCCCAGCATTTT

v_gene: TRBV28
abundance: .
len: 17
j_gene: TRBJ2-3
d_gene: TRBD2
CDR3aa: CASSLIPTSGASDTQYF
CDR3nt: TGTGCCAGCAGTTTAATCCCGACTAGCGGGGCCTCAGATACGCAGTATTTT

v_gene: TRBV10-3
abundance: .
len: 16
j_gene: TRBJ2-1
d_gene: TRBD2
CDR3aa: CAISESLSGRGNEQFF
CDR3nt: TGTGCCATCAGTGAGTCTCTTAGCGGGAGAGGCAATGAGCAGTTCTTC

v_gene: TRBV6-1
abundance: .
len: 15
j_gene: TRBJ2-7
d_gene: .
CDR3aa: CASSDSGTLAYEQYF
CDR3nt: TGTGCCAGCAGTGACTCCGGGACACTTGCCTACGAGCAGTACTTC

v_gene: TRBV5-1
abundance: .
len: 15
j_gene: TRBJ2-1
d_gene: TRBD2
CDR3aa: CASSRESGEYNEQFF
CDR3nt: TGCGCCAGCAGCCGGGAGAGCGGGGAATACAATGAGCAGTTCTTC

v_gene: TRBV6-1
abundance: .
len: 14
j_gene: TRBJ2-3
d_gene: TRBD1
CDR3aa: CASTTTGSTDTQYF
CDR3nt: TGTGCCAGCACTACGACAGGGAGCACAGATACGCAGTATTTT

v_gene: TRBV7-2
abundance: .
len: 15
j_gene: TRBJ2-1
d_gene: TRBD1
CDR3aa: CASSAGTGGRGEQFF
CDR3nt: TGTGCCAGCAGCGCCGGGACAGGAGGACGGGGTGAGCAGTTCTTC

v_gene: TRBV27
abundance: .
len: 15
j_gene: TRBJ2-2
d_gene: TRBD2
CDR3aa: CASSFLTSTAGELFF
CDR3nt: TGTGCCAGCAGTTTCCTGACTAGCACAGCCGGGGAGCTGTTTTTT

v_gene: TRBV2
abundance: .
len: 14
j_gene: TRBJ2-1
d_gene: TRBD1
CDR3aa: CASLRDRDYNEQFF
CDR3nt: TGTGCCAGCCTCCGGGACAGGGATTACAATGAGCAGTTCTTC

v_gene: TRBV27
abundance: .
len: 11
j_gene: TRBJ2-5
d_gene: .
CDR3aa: CASSTRGTQYF
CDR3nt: TGTGCCAGCAGTACCCGGGGGACCCAGTACTTC

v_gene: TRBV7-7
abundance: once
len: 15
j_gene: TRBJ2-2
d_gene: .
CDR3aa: CASSLRGFAPGELFF
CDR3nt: TGTGCCAGCAGCTTAAGGGGGTTCGCACCCGGGGAGCTGTTTTTT

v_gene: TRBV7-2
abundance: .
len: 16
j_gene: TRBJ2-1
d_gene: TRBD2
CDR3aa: CASSLVPGGSMNEQFF
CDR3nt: TGTGCCAGCAGCTTAGTTCCGGGAGGGTCTATGAATGAGCAGTTCTTC

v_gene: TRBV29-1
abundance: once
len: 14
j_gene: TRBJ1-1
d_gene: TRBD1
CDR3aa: CSVHLGQANTEAFF
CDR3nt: TGCAGCGTTCACCTGGGACAGGCGAACACTGAAGCTTTCTTT

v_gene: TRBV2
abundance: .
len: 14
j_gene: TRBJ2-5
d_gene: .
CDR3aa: CASTGPPPGETQYF
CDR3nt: TGTGCCAGCACAGGCCCACCCCCCGGAGAGACCCAGTACTTC

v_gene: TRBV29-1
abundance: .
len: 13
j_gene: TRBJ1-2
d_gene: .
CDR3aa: CSASGGVGYGYTF
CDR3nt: TGCAGCGCCTCGGGGGGGGTTGGCTATGGCTACACCTTC

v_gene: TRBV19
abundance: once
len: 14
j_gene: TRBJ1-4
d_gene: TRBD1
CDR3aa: CASSSTGGGEKLFF
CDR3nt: TGTGCCAGTAGTTCCACAGGGGGAGGAGAAAAACTGTTTTTT

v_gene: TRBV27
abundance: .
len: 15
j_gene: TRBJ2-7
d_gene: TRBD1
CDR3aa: CASRSLRDRDGEQYF
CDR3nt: TGTGCCAGCCGCTCTCTCCGGGACAGGGACGGCGAGCAGTACTTC

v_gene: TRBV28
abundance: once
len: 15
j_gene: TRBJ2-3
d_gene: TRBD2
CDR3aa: CASSLPMGGTDTQYF
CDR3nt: TGTGCCAGCAGCCTACCCATGGGGGGGACAGATACGCAGTATTTT

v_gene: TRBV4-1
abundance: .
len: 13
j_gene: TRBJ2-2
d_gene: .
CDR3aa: CASSRQYTGELFF
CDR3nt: TGCGCCAGCAGCCGTCAGTACACCGGGGAGCTGTTTTTT

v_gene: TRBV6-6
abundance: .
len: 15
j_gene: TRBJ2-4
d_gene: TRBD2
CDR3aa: CTSSLTSGSVNIQYF
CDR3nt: TGTACCAGCAGCCTGACTAGCGGGAGTGTAAACATTCAGTACTTC

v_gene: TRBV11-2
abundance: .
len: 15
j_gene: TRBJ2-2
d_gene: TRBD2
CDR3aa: CASSLASGSTGELFF
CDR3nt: TGTGCCAGCAGCTTGGCTAGCGGGAGCACCGGGGAGCTGTTTTTT

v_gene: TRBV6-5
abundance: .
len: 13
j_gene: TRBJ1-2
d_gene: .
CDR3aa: CASSYLNNYGYTF
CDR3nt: TGTGCCAGCAGTTACCTAAATAACTATGGCTACACCTTC

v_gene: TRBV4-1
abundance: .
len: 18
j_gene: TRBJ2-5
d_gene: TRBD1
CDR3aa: CASSQRVLRDRGRETQYF
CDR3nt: TGCGCCAGCAGCCAAAGGGTGTTGCGGGACAGGGGTCGAGAGACCCAGTACTTC

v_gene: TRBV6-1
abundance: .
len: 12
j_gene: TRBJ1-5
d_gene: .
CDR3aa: CASSDGSQPQHF
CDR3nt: TGTGCCAGCAGTGATGGGAGTCAGCCCCAGCATTTT

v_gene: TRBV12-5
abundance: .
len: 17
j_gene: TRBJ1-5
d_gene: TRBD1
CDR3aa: CASGLALTGTSNQPQHF
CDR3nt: TGTGCTAGTGGTTTGGCCCTGACAGGGACGAGCAATCAGCCCCAGCATTTT

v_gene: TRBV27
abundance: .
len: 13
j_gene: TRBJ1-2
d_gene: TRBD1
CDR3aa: CASSLDRVYGYTF
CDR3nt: TGTGCCAGCAGTTTGGACAGGGTCTATGGCTACACCTTC

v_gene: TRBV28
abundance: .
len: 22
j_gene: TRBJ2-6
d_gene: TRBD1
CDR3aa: CASSFRLIAHRGPSSGANVLTF
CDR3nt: TGTGCCAGCAGTTTCCGACTTATTGCCCACAGGGGCCCTAGCTCTGGGGCCAACGTCCTGACTTTC

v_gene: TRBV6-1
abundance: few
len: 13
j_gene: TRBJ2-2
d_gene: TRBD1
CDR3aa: CASNRGSTGELFF
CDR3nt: TGTGCCAGCAACAGGGGATCGACCGGGGAGCTGTTTTTT

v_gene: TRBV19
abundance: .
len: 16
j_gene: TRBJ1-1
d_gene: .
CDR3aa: CASSPWGSTMNTEAFF
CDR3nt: TGTGCCAGTAGCCCCTGGGGCAGCACCATGAACACTGAAGCTTTCTTT

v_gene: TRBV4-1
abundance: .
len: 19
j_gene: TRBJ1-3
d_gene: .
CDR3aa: CASSSSGEGFQGAGNTIYF
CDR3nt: TGCGCCAGCTCCTCGAGCGGGGAGGGCTTCCAAGGGGCTGGAAACACCATATATTTT

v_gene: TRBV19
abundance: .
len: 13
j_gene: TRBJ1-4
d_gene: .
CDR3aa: CASNRQYYEKLFF
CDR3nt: TGTGCCAGTAATAGACAGTACTATGAAAAACTGTTTTTT

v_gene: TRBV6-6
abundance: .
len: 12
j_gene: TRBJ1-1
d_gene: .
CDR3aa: CASSYSSGEAFF
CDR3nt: TGTGCCAGCAGTTACTCGAGTGGTGAAGCTTTCTTT

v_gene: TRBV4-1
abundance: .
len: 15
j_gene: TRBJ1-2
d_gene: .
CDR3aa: CASSQERSRGYGYTF
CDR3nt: TGCGCCAGCAGCCAAGAGAGGTCTCGGGGATATGGCTACACCTTC

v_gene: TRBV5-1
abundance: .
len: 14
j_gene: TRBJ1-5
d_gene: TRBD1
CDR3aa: CASSPGQGFEPQHF
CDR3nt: TGCGCCAGCAGCCCGGGACAGGGTTTTGAGCCCCAGCATTTT

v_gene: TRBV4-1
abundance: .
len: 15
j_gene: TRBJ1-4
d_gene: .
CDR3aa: CASSQAAIPREKLFF
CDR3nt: TGCGCCAGCAGCCAAGCCGCGATCCCTCGCGAAAAACTGTTTTTT

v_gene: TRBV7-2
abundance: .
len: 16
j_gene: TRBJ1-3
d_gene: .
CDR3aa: CASSSLWGGTGNTIYF
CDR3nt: TGTGCCAGCAGCTCTCTCTGGGGAGGGACTGGAAACACCATATATTTT

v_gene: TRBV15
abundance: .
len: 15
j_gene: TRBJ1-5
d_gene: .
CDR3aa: CATSREGGSFQPQHF
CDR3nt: TGTGCCACCAGCAGAGAGGGGGGATCCTTTCAGCCCCAGCATTTT

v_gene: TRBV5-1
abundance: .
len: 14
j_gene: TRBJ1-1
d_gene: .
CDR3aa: CASSLAGRGSEAFF
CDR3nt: TGCGCCAGCAGCTTGGCAGGGAGGGGTAGTGAAGCTTTCTTT

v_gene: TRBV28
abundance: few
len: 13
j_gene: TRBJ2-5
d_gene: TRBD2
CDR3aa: CASSSLAAETQYF
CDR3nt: TGTGCCAGCAGTTCTCTAGCGGCGGAGACCCAGTACTTC

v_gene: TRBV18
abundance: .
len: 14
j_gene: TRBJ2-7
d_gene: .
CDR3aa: CASSPEHSGYEQYF
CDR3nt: TGTGCCAGCTCACCGGAGCACAGCGGCTACGAGCAGTACTTC

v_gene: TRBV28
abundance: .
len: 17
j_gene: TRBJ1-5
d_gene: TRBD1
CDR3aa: CASSLQQGGISNQPQHF
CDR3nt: TGTGCCAGCAGTTTACAACAGGGGGGGATTAGCAATCAGCCCCAGCATTTT

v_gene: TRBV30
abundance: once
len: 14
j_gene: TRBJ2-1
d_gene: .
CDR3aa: CAWSKDSSYNEQFF
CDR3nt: TGTGCCTGGAGTAAAGATAGCTCCTACAATGAGCAGTTCTTC

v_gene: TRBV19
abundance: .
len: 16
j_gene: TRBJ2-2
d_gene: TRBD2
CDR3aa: CASSWTSGSNTGELFF
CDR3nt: TGTGCCAGTAGCTGGACTAGCGGGAGTAACACCGGGGAGCTGTTTTTT

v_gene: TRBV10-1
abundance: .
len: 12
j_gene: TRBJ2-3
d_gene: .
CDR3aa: CASSPASDTQYF
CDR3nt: TGCGCCAGCAGCCCCGCGTCAGATACGCAGTATTTT

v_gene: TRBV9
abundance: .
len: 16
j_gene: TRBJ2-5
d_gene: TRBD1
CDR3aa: CASSALDRGRRETQYF
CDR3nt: TGTGCCAGCAGCGCATTAGACAGGGGGCGTCGAGAGACCCAGTACTTC

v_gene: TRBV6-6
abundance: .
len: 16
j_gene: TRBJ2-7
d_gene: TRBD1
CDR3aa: CASSSTGTGGSGEQYF
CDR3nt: TGTGCCAGCAGTTCCACCGGGACAGGGGGCTCTGGCGAGCAGTACTTC

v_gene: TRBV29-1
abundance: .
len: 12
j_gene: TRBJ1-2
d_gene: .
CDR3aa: CSVSTDAYSYTF
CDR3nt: TGCAGCGTTTCGACAGATGCCTATAGCTACACCTTC

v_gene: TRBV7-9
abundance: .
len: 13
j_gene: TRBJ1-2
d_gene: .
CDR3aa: CASSSAQNYGYTF
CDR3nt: TGTGCCAGCAGCTCCGCACAGAACTATGGCTACACCTTC